This note documents a single T cell receptor beta chain sequence. Profiled with immunoSEQ multiplex PCR; TCRdb holds only in-frame clones, not every one. The sample carries about 2,500,000 clones, roughly nine tenths recorded once. The data originate from a study of shared clonotypes between healthy human individuals. CDR3 size: 12 residues. V lost 10 bases and J lost 4, with 13 bases in between. Germline CDR1 and CDR2: MDHEN and SYDVKM. This chain connects TRBV28 to TRBJ1-2, with no clear D. Material: naive CD4+ T cells sorted from blood. Noted subset: CD45RA+ positively selected. The origin of this receptor is a young man in good health. This CDR3 is CATTSGGYGYTF. The CDR3 DNA sequence: TGTGCCACCACCTCGGGAGGCTATGGCTACACCTTC.